This TCR beta chain was recovered during a study of graft-versus-host responses after intestinal transplantation. Study information: Recipients had multivisceral, liver-intestinal, or isolated intestinal transplants. Every recipient had anti-thymocyte globulin induction and roughly 3 years of tacrolimus plus steroids.

The table came from immunoSEQ multiplex PCR; TCRdb's copy has only in-frame clones and leaves some out. The sample lists approximately 70,000 clones, about nine tenths occurring once. In germline, CDR1 is MNHEY, CDR2 SVGAGI. V lost 5 bases to trimming and J lost 4 bases; unmatched junction nucleotides: 9. CDR3 size: 15 residues. This receptor was taken from a human patient who received an intestinal transplant, so some T cells may come from the graft donor. The gene calls are TRBV6-5 and TRBJ2-5; 8 bases fit TRBD2. This specimen consisted of bone marrow, obtained 734 days after intestinal transplantation. CDR3 sequence reads: CASSADSGGAETQYF. The CDR3 coding sequence is TGTGCCAGCAGTGCCGATTCCGGGGGGGCAGAGACCCAGTACTTC.